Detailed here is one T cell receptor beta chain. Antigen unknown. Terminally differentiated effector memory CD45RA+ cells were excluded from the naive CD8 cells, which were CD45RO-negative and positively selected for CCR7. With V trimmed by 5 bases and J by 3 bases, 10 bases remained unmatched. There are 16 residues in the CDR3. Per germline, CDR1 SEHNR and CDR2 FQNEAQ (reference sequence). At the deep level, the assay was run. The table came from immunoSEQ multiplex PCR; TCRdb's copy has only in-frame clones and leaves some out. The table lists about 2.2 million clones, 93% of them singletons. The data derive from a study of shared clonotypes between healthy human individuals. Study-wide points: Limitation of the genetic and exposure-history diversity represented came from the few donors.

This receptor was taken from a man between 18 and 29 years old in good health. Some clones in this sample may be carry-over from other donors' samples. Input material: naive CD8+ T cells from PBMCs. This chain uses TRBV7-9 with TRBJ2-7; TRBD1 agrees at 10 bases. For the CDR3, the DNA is TGTGCCAGCAGCCACTCCCGACAGGGGGCCGGCTACGAGCAGTACTTC. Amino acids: CASSHSRQGAGYEQYF.